The 25 T cell receptor beta chains presented below share a single source sample, sequenced in a study of early T cells in non-severe SARS-CoV-2 infection. TCRdb recomputed calls from the 5' RACE reads with MiXCR, one row per CDR3 protein. Of over 50,000 distinct CDR3 sequences in the sample, over 9.5% were seen once. Sequencing was done on a sample of whole blood. Receptors were obtained from an adult who was a healthcare worker with PCR-confirmed SARS-CoV-2 infection or an uninfected control (not recorded which).

In this sample, this clonotype turned up many times. The chain links TRBV12-3 or TRBV12-4 to TRBJ1-3; D ambiguous. The CDR3 extends over 11 amino acids. V was clipped by 6 bases and J by 3 bases, with 3 bases between them. CDR3 sequence (DNA): TGTGCCAGCAGCCTTGGAAACACCATATATTTT. Amino acids: CASSLGNTIYF.

This clonotype was counted a few times. The chain has TRBV7-2 and TRBJ1-1, with TRBD1 as a possible D gene (5 bases). Trimming left V 5 bases short and J 2 bases short, with 15 bases between. Germline V gives CDR1 SGHTA, CDR2 FQGNSA. This CDR3 comprises 15 residues. The CDR3 protein is CASSPNPGLNTEAFF. CDR3 bases: TGTGCCAGCAGCCCCAATCCGGGGCTAAACACTGAAGCTTTCTTT.

This clonotype was detected a few times. The rearrangement joins TRBV12-3 or TRBV12-4 to TRBJ2-7; 11 positions match TRBD1. The CDR3 consists of 14 residues. Trimming took 6 bases from V and 4 from J; bases not matched to a gene: 5. This CDR3 reads CASRGTGGKYEQYF. The CDR3 coding sequence is TGTGCCAGCAGGGGGACAGGGGGAAAGTACGAGCAGTACTTC.

There are many counts of this clonotype. This rearrangement joins TRBV20-1 to TRBJ2-3; D is unresolved. The CDR3 length is 16 residues. Trimming took 0 bases from V and 7 from J, leaving 20 bases between them. Germline V gene lookup returns CDR1 DFQATT and CDR2 SNEGSKA (reference sequence). This CDR3 reads CSARDLGKGTSHTQYF. For the CDR3, the DNA is TGCAGTGCTAGAGATTTAGGGAAGGGCACCTCACATACGCAGTATTTT.

This clonotype occurred once. The V gene is TRBV6-5, the J gene TRBJ1-4, with 8 bases identical to TRBD1. The V segment lost 2 bases and the J segment 9 bases; nucleotides outside the gene matches: 11. The CDR3 totals 16 residues. Germline V lookup: CDR1 MNHEY, CDR2 SVGAGI. The CDR3 sequence: CASSYRTGQGMKKLFF. The CDR3 DNA follows: TGTGCCAGCAGTTACAGGACCGGACAGGGAATGAAAAAACTGTTTTTT.

The sample holds many counts of this clonotype. This chain uses TRBV28 with TRBJ2-7; D may match TRBD1 or TRBD2 (6 bases each). The length of the CDR3 is 15 residues. Germline V gene sequence: CDR1 MDHEN, CDR2 SYDVKM. V was trimmed by 7 bases and J by 5 bases, leaving 21 bases between them. The CDR3 sequence is CASNDPGDWAHEQYF. CDR3 bases: TGTGCCAGCAACGATCCAGGGGACTGGGCCCACGAGCAGTACTTC.

This clonotype occurred a few times. The chain couples TRBV27 to TRBJ2-7, with a weak D call TRBD1 (5 bases). V dropped 5 bases and J dropped 0 bases, with 11 bases sitting between them. The CDR3 contains 14 residues. Germline V gene lookup returns CDR1 MNHEY and CDR2 SMNVEV (reference sequence). CDR3 DNA: TGTGCCAGCAGTCCGCGGACACCCTCCTACGAGCAGTACTTC. This sequence encodes CASSPRTPSYEQYF.

This clonotype was observed at least ten times. The CDR3 sequence: CASSPTGADQETQYF. Written as DNA, the CDR3 is TGTGCCAGCAGCCCGACGGGAGCGGATCAAGAGACCCAGTACTTC. The chain recombines TRBV5-8 with TRBJ2-5, with a weak D call TRBD2 (6 bases). CDR3 length equals 15 residues. Between the trimmed V and J ends, which lost 4 bases and 2 bases, there was a span of 15 bases. Germline CDR1 is SGHTS and CDR2 is YDEGEE.

This clonotype was counted ten times or more. The chain carries TRBV10-3 and TRBJ1-2, with D possibly being TRBD1 (5 bases). V was clipped by 5 bases and J by 6 bases, with 13 bases between them. The germline V gene has CDR1 ENHRY and CDR2 SYGVKD. CDR3 length: 13 residues. In nucleotides, the CDR3 is TGTGCCATCAGTAACCTACCGGGGCATGGCTACACCTTC. This gives the protein CAISNLPGHGYTF.

The sample holds many counts of this clonotype. The CDR3 loop is CASSPLWGQGTYEQYF. DNA of the CDR3: TGTGCCAGCAGCCCTTTGTGGGGACAGGGCACCTACGAGCAGTACTTC. V usage is TRBV7-6 and J usage is TRBJ2-7; 9 nucleotides line up with TRBD1. Unmatched junction bases numbered 10, after V lost 5 bases and J lost 2 bases. This CDR3 has 16 residues. Germline V gene sequence: CDR1 SGHVS, CDR2 FNYEAQ.

This clonotype is a singleton in its sample. The V gene is TRBV6-5, the J gene TRBJ2-1; D call uncertain. V dropped 0 bases and J dropped 5 bases, with 5 bases sitting between them. This CDR3 comprises 13 residues. Germline loops: CDR1 MNHEY, CDR2 SVGAGI. Here the CDR3 reads CASSYSINNEQFF. The CDR3 nucleotides are TGTGCCAGCAGTTACTCGATAAACAATGAGCAGTTCTTC.

This sequence joins TRBV29-1 and TRBJ1-1; 9 bases align to TRBD1. Trimming cost V 7 bases and J 4 bases; bases outside gene matches: 4. CDR3 size: 12 residues. Germline V gene sequence: CDR1 SQVTM, CDR2 ANQGSEA. CDR3: CSAGTGLTEAFF. For the CDR3, the DNA is TGCAGCGCTGGGACAGGGCTCACTGAAGCTTTCTTT.

This clonotype was detected many times. The chain recombines TRBV6-1 with TRBJ2-1, with TRBD2 matching over 7 bases. V gave up 5 bases and J gave up 7 bases; unmatched junction bases: 5. Germline CDR1 is MNHNS and CDR2 is SASEGT. The CDR3 spans 13 residues. The CDR3, as DNA: TGTGCCAGCAGTCAAGGGAGGGTAAATGAGCAGTTCTTC. Amino acid sequence: CASSQGRVNEQFF.

This clonotype was seen more than once but under ten times. The gene calls are TRBV19 and TRBJ2-1; D is unclear. Germline CDR1 reads LNHDA; CDR2 reads SQIVND (reference sequence). V shed 7 bases and J shed 0 bases, with 10 bases lying between them. CDR3 length: 14 residues. CDR3 region: CASMADSSYNEQFF. For the CDR3, the DNA is TGTGCCAGTATGGCGGATTCCTCCTACAATGAGCAGTTCTTC.

This chain uses TRBV7-2 with TRBJ2-1; 11 positions match TRBD2. The V gene end was trimmed by 0 bases and the J gene end by 4 bases; junction bases not matched to a gene: 5. The CDR3 totals 17 residues. Germline-derived CDR1 and CDR2 are SGHTA and FQGNSA. CDR3 in DNA: TGTGCCAGCAGCTTAGCCGTACTAGCGGGAGATTACAATGAGCAGTTCTTC. Encoded protein: CASSLAVLAGDYNEQFF.

This clonotype appeared a few times. This chain connects TRBV7-9 to TRBJ2-3, with D unresolved. This CDR3 has 15 residues. Germline V CDR1 and CDR2: SEHNR, FQNEAQ (reference sequence). Trimming stripped 6 bases from V and 2 bases from J, with 15 bases between. The CDR3 nucleotides read TGTGCCAGCAGTCTTACTCTGGCTTACACAGATACGCAGTATTTT. Translated, it gives CASSLTLAYTDTQYF.

This clonotype was counted many times. The rearrangement uses TRBV5-1 and TRBJ2-7, with D unresolved. This CDR3 region has 18 residues. Germline V CDR1 and CDR2: SGHRS, YFSETQ. The V gene lost 1 base and the J gene lost 0 bases, with 20 bases spanning the gap. CDR3 in amino acids: CASSLPRDGRSSSYEQYF. The CDR3 DNA reads TGCGCCAGCAGCTTGCCCCGCGACGGACGGAGCAGCTCCTACGAGCAGTACTTC.

This clonotype has just a few counts. The chain recombines TRBV2 with TRBJ1-1; D not resolved. V gave up 6 bases and J gave up 1 base, with 12 bases separating them. The germline V gene encodes CDR1 SNHLY and CDR2 FYNNEI. This CDR3 has 14 residues. For the CDR3, the DNA is TGTGCCAGCAGGCCCTTTGACGCGAACACTGAAGCTTTCTTT. Translation: CASRPFDANTEAFF. Using reference TRBV2 and TRBJ1-1 for the parts outside the CDR3, the full variable domain is EPEVTQTPSHQVTQMGQEVILRCVPISNHLYFYWYRQILGQKVEFLVSFYNNEISEKSEIFDDQFSVERPDGSNFTLKIRSTKLEDSAMYFCASRPFDANTEAFFGQGTRLTVV.

This clonotype was counted between two and nine times. This chain joins TRBV7-2 and TRBJ1-4, with D uncertain. CDR3 length: 22 residues. Deletions cut 1 base from V and 5 bases from J, with 32 bases between. Germline lookup yields CDR1 SGHTA and CDR2 FQGNSA. This CDR3 is CASSLVAHSQNILPFLNEKLFF. The DNA for the CDR3 is TGTGCCAGCAGCTTAGTGGCCCACTCCCAAAACATACTCCCTTTTTTAAATGAAAAACTGTTTTTT.

The table lists this clonotype with many counts. The chain is built from TRBV12-3 or TRBV12-4 and TRBJ1-3, with D uncertain. V gave up 7 bases and J gave up 0 bases, with 4 bases separating them. The CDR3 runs 12 residues. CDR3 sequence (DNA): TGTGCCAGCACCCTCTCTGGAAACACCATATATTTT. Protein product: CASTLSGNTIYF.

This clonotype was picked up many times. The chain combines TRBV4-2 with TRBJ2-3; TRBD2 aligns across 8 bases. Germline assignment: CDR1 LGHNA and CDR2 YNFKEQ. Trimming removed 0 bases from V and 4 bases from J; junction bases left unmatched: 15. The CDR3 totals 19 residues. In nucleotides, the CDR3 is TGTGCCAGCAGCCAAGAACACAGACGGGCGGGACTAGTGCCAGATACGCAGTATTTT. As protein: CASSQEHRRAGLVPDTQYF.

This clonotype was found many times. This sequence joins TRBV24-1 and TRBJ2-2; unclear D gene. The germline gives CDR1 KGHDR, CDR2 SFDVKD. V lost 4 bases to trimming and J lost 7 bases, with 12 bases between them. This CDR3 contains 14 residues. CDR3 amino acids: CATSDLDVNGELFF. Here the CDR3 DNA reads TGTGCCACCAGTGACCTTGACGTCAACGGGGAGCTGTTTTTT.

The genes are TRBV19 and TRBJ1-2; the match to TRBD1 covers 7 bases. The CDR3 extends over 16 amino acids. The V gene end was trimmed by 3 bases and the J gene end by 7 bases; junction bases not matched to a gene: 14. Germline V gene lookup returns CDR1 LNHDA and CDR2 SQIVND (reference sequence). This CDR3 is CASSMEAGTAGRGYTF. The DNA of the CDR3 is TGTGCCAGTAGTATGGAGGCCGGGACAGCGGGTCGTGGCTACACCTTC.

J is TRBJ2-1 and V is TRBV30; 16 positions agree with TRBD2. The junction had 8 bases not matched to a gene; V was cut back by 1 base and J by 8 bases. The CDR3 runs to 17 residues. CDR1 and CDR2 from the germline V gene are GTSNPN and SVGIG (reference sequence). CDR3 nucleotides: TGTGCCTGGAGTGCCGTCCGCGGGACTAGCGGGAGGGATGAGCAGTTCTTC. Translation: CAWSAVRGTSGRDEQFF.

This clonotype was detected many times. The chain links TRBV29-1 to TRBJ2-6; tentative D call: TRBD1 (5 bases). CDR1 is SQVTM and CDR2 is ANQGSEA in the germline V gene. The CDR3 is made up of 15 amino acids. V gave up 7 bases and J gave up 0 bases, with 13 bases separating them. The CDR3 protein is CSASTVSSGANVLTF. For the CDR3, the DNA is TGCAGCGCGTCGACAGTGAGCTCTGGGGCCAACGTCCTGACTTTC.